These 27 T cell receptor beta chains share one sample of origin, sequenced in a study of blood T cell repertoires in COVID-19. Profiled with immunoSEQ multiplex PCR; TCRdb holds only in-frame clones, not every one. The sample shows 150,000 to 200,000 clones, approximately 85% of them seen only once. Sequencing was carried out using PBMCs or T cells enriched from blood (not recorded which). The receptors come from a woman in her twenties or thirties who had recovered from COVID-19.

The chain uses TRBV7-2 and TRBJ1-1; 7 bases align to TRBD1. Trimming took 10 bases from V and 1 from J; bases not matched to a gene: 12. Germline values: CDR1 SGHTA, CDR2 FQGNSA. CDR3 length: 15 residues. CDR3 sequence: CAIVGQRFPNTEAFF. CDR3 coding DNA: TGTGCCATCGTGGGACAGCGGTTTCCGAACACTGAAGCTTTCTTT.

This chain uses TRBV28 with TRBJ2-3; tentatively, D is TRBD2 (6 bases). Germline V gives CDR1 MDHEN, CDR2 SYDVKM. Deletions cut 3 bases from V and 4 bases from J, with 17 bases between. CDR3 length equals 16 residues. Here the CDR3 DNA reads TGTGCCAGCAGTTTTCGAGTCGGGAGTGGGCCAGATACGCAGTATTTT. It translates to CASSFRVGSGPDTQYF.

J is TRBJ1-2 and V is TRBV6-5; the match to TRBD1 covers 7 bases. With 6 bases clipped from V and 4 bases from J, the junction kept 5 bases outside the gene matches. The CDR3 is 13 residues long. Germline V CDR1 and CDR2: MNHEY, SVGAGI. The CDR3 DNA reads TGTGCCAGCAGGAGGGACAGTTCCTATGGCTACACCTTC. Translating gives CASRRDSSYGYTF.

This CDR3 is CASRDRGREDTQYF. CDR3 DNA: TGTGCCAGCAGAGACAGGGGGCGCGAAGATACGCAGTATTTT. The chain has TRBV28 and TRBJ2-3; 10 nucleotides align to TRBD1. Per germline, CDR1 MDHEN and CDR2 SYDVKM. CDR3 size: 14 residues. Trimming cost V 6 bases and J 5 bases; bases outside gene matches: 5.

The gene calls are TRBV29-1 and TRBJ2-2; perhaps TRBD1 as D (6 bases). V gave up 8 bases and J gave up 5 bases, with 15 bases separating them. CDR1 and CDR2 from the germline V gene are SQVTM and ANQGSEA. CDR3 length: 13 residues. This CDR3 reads CSFLTGKTGELFF. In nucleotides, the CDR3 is TGCAGCTTCCTGACAGGCAAGACCGGGGAGCTGTTTTTT.

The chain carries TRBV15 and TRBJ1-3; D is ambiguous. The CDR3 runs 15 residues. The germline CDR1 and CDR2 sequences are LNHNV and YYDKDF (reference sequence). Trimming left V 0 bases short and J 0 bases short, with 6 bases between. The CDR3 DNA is TGTGCCACCAGCAGAGATCTCCCCTCTGGAAACACCATATATTTT. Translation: CATSRDLPSGNTIYF.

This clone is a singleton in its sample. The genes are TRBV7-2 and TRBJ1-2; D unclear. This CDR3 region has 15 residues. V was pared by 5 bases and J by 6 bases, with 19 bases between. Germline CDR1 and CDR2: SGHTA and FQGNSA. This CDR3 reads CASSTLGGRFDGYTF. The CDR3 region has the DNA TGTGCCAGCAGCACCCTGGGTGGCAGGTTTGATGGCTACACCTTC.

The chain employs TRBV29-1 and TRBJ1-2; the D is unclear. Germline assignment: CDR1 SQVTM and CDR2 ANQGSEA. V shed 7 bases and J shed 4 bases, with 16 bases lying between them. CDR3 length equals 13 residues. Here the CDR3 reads CSAGGLGSYGYTF. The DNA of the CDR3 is TGCAGCGCGGGAGGGCTTGGGAGCTATGGCTACACCTTC.

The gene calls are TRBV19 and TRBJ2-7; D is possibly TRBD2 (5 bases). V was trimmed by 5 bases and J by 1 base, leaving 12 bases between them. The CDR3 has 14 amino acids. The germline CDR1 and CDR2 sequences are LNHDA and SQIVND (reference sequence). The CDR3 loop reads CASSLRGISYEQYF. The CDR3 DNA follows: TGTGCCAGTAGTTTACGGGGAATTTCCTACGAGCAGTACTTC.

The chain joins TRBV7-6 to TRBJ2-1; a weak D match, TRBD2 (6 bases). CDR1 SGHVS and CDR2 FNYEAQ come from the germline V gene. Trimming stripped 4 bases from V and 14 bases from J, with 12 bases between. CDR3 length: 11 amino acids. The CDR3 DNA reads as TGTGCCAGCAGCTACGAGGGAGGAAAGTTCTTC. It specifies CASSYEGGKFF.

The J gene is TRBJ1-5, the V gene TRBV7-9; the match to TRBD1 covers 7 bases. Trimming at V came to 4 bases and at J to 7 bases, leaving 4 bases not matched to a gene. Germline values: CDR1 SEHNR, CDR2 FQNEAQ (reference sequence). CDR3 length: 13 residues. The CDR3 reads CASSSDRAQPQHF. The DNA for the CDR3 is TGTGCCAGCAGCTCCGACAGGGCGCAGCCCCAGCATTTT.

The CDR3 loop is CASSEPGAPSYKNIQYF. CDR3 DNA sequence: TGTGCCAGCAGTGAACCCGGTGCCCCGTCGTACAAAAACATTCAGTACTTC. The chain is built from TRBV25-1 and TRBJ2-4; D is undetermined. Trimming removed 2 bases at V and 3 bases at J, with 17 bases between. Per germline, CDR1 MGHDK and CDR2 SYGVNS. The CDR3 runs to 17 residues.

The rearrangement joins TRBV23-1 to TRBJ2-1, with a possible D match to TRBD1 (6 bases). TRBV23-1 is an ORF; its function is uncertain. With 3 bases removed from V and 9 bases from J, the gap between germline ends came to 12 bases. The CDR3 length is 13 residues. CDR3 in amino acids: CASSQRTASEQFF. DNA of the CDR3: TGCGCCAGCAGTCAGCGGACAGCTAGTGAGCAGTTCTTC.

CDR3: CASSQGSGGFYEQYF. The CDR3 nucleotides are TGTGCCAGCAGCCAAGGTAGCGGGGGATTCTACGAGCAGTACTTC. The chain has TRBV3-1 (or the pseudogene TRBV3-2) and TRBJ2-7; TRBD2 matches 9 bases. Unmatched junction bases numbered 4, after V lost 1 base and J lost 3 bases. Germline V gene data show CDR1 as LGHDT and CDR2 as YNNKEL (reference sequence). There are 15 residues in the CDR3.

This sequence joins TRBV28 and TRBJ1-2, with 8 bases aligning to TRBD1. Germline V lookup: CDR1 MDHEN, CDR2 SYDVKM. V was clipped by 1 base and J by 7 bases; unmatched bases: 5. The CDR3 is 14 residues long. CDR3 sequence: CASSLYQGAFGYTF. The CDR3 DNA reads TGTGCCAGCAGTTTATATCAGGGGGCCTTTGGCTACACCTTC.

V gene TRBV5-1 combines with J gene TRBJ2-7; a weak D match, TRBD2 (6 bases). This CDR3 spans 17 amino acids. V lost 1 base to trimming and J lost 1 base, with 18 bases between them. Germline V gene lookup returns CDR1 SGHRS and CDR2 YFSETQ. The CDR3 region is CASSLTVGGSDSYEQYF. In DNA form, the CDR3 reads TGCGCCAGCAGCTTGACCGTTGGGGGGTCGGATTCCTACGAGCAGTACTTC.

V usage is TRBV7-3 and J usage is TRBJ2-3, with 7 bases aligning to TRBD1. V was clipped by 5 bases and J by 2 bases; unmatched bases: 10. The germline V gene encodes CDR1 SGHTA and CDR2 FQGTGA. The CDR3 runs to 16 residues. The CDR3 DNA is TGTGCCAGCAGCCCCCAGACAGGGTTCGACACAGATACGCAGTATTTT. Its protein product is CASSPQTGFDTDTQYF.

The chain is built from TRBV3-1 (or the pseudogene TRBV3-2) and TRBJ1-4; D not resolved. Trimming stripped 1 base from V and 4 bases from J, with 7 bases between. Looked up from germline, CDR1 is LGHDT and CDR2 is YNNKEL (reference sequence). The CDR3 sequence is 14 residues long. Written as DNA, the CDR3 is TGTGCCAGCAGCCAAGGGCAGTTTAATGAAAAACTGTTTTTT. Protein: CASSQGQFNEKLFF.

The CDR3 is CASKGAYEQFF. For the CDR3, the DNA is TGTGCCAGCAAGGGGGCCTATGAGCAGTTCTTC. The chain employs TRBV7-9 and TRBJ2-1; 7 bases fit TRBD1. V lost 7 bases, J lost 8 bases, and 2 bases stayed unmatched. The CDR3 contains 11 residues. Germline loops: CDR1 SEHNR, CDR2 FQNEAQ (reference sequence).

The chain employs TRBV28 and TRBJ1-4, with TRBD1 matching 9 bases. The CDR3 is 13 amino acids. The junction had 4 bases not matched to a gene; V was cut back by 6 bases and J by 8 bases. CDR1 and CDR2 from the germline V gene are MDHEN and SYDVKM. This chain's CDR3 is CASRGQGWEKLFF. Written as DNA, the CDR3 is TGTGCCAGCAGGGGACAGGGATGGGAAAAACTGTTTTTT.

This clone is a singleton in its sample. CDR3 in amino acids: CASTFRRGFGTDTQYF. CDR3 DNA: TGTGCCAGCACCTTCCGAAGGGGGTTTGGGACAGATACGCAGTATTTT. This rearrangement joins TRBV7-2 to TRBJ2-3; D perhaps matches TRBD1 (6 bases). The CDR3 loop spans 16 amino acids. In germline, CDR1 is SGHTA, CDR2 FQGNSA. V shed 7 bases and J shed 3 bases, with 20 bases lying between them.

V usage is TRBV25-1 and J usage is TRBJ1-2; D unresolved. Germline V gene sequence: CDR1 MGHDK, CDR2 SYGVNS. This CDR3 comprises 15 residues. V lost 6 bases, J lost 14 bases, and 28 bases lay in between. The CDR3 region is CASSDSSSFGLFPTF. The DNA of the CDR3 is TGTGCCAGCAGCGATTCTTCCTCCTTTGGACTGTTCCCGACCTTC.

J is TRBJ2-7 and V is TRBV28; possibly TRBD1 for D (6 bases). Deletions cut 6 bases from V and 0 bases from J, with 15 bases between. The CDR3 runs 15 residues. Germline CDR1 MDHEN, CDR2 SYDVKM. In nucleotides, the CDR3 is TGTGCCAGCAGGGACAGCGTTACCTTCTCCTACGAGCAGTACTTC. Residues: CASRDSVTFSYEQYF. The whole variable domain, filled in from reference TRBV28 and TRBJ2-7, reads DVKVTQSSRYLVKRTGEKVFLECVQDMDHENMFWYRQDPGLGLRLIYFSYDVKMKEKGDIPEGYSVSREKKERFSLILESASTNQTSMYLCASRDSVTFSYEQYFGPGTRLTVT.

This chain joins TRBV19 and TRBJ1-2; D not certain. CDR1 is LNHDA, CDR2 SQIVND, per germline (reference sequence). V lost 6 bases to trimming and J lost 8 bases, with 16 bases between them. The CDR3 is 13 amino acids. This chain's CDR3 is CASSHAGTVGYTF. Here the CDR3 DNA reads TGTGCCAGTAGCCATGCGGGCACGGTCGGCTACACCTTC.

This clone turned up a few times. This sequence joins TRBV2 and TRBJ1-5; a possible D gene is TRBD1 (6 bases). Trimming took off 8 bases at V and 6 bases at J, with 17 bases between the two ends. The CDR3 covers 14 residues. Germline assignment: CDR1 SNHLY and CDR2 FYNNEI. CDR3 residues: CASHTRTAGQPQHF. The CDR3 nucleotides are TGTGCCAGCCACACTAGGACAGCTGGTCAGCCCCAGCATTTT.

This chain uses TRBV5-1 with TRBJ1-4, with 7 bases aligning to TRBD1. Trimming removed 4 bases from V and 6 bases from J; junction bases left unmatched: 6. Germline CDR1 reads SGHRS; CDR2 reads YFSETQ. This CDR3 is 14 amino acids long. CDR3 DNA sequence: TGCGCCAGCAGCGTGGGACAGCTTTATGAAAAACTGTTTTTT. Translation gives CASSVGQLYEKLFF.

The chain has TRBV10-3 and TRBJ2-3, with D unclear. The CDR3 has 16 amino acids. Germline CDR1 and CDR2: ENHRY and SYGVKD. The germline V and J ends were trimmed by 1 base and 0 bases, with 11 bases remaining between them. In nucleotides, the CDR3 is TGTGCCATCAGTGAGTGGCTGACGACTAGCACAGATACGCAGTATTTT. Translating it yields CAISEWLTTSTDTQYF.